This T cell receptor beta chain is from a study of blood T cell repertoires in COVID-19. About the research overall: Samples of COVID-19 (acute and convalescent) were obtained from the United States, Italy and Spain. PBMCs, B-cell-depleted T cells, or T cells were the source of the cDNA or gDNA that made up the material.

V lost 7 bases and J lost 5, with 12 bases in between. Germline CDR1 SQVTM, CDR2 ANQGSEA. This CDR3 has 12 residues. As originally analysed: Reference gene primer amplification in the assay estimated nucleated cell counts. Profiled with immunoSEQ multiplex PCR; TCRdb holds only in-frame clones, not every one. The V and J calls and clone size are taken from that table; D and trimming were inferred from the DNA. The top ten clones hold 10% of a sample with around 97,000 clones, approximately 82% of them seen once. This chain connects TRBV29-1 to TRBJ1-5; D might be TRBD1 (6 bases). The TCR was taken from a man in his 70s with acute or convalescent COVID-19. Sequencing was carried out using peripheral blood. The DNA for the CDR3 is TGCAGCGCAACTAACAGGGATCAGCCCCAGCATTTT. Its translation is CSATNRDQPQHF.